The 9 T cell receptor beta chains given below trace back to one sample, sequenced in a study of T-cell reconstitution after alpha-beta-depleted transplantation in children. Unique molecular identifiers were built into the TCRbeta library. A single record per CDR3 protein comes from TCRdb applying MiXCR to the PCR reads. The repertoire holds about 240,000 distinct CDR3 sequences, 12% seen once, with over 2.5% in the top ten. Sequencing was performed on PBMCs from the stem cell graft donor, taken from the stem cell graft. The receptors shown here come from a human donor who donated a stem cell graft to a child with acute lymphoblastic leukemia.

The V and J genes are TRBV25-1 and TRBJ2-1, with 9 bases that match TRBD2. The V and J ends lost 5 bases and 6 bases, in that order; junction bases with no gene match: 11. Germline lookup yields CDR1 MGHDK and CDR2 SYGVNS. The CDR3 is 16 residues long. The CDR3 protein is CASSHGWREGLNEQFF. CDR3 DNA sequence: TGTGCCAGCAGTCACGGCTGGCGGGAGGGCCTCAATGAGCAGTTCTTC.

The V call is TRBV4-3, the J call TRBJ2-7; 9 bases map to TRBD1. Trimming took 3 bases from V and 5 from J; bases not matched to a gene: 8. The CDR3 loop spans 15 amino acids. Germline values: CDR1 LGHNA, CDR2 YSLEER. CDR3: CASSQVQGALNEQYF. The CDR3 DNA reads as TGCGCCAGCAGCCAGGTACAGGGGGCTTTAAACGAGCAGTACTTC.

This clonotype was detected ten times or more. The chain joins TRBV2 to TRBJ1-3, with TRBD1 identical over 8 bases. This CDR3 spans 15 amino acids. The J segment lost 1 base and the V segment lost 7 bases, leaving 6 bases of the junction unmatched. From germline, CDR1 is SNHLY and CDR2 FYNNEI. CDR3 protein: CASIRQGSSGNTIYF. The CDR3 DNA reads TGTGCCAGCATCAGACAGGGGTCGTCTGGAAACACCATATATTTT.

This clonotype came up many times. The J gene is TRBJ2-5, the V gene TRBV2, with 9 bases aligning to TRBD1. This CDR3 comprises 15 residues. The germline CDR1 and CDR2 sequences are SNHLY and FYNNEI. J lost 2 bases, V lost 1 base, and 2 bases had no gene match. The CDR3 nucleotides read TGTGCCAGCAGTGAAGGGGGACAGGGACAAGAGACCCAGTACTTC. Translating it yields CASSEGGQGQETQYF.

The table lists this clonotype with many counts. The CDR3 DNA reads as TGTGCCACCAGTAGGTTCCAGAACACCGGGGAGCTGTTTTTT. Amino acids: CATSRFQNTGELFF. This chain connects TRBV24-1 to TRBJ2-2, with no clear D. CDR1 is KGHDR, CDR2 SFDVKD, per germline. V gave up 6 bases and J gave up 1 base, with 8 bases separating them. The CDR3 consists of 14 residues.

Notes on this clonotype: One base away lies a much larger clone, so this may be a sequencing read error. The CDR3 DNA follows: TGTGCCAGCAGTGAATCATCGGTAAACAGGAACAATGAGCAGCTCTTC. Translated, it gives CASSESSVNRNNEQLF. The V call is TRBV6-1, the J call TRBJ2-1; perhaps TRBD1 as D (5 bases). CDR1 is MNHNS, CDR2 SASEGT, per germline. The CDR3 consists of 16 residues.

This clonotype was recorded at least ten times. This rearrangement joins TRBV29-1 to TRBJ2-2; tentatively, D is TRBD1 or TRBD2 (5 bases each). Trimming pared 6 bases from V and 0 bases from J, leaving 14 bases between. Germline V gene lookup returns CDR1 SQVTM and CDR2 ANQGSEA. CDR3 length equals 15 residues. The CDR3 nucleotides are TGCAGCGTCCCCGGGGCTACAACGAACACCGGGGAGCTGTTTTTT. Translation: CSVPGATTNTGELFF.

As regards this clonotype: A much larger clone differs by one base, so this may be a read error. V gene TRBV6-2 or TRBV6-3 combines with J gene TRBJ2-7; D is unclear. Trimming took 2 bases from V and 5 from J, leaving 4 bases between them. Germline CDR1 is MNHEY and CDR2 is SVGEGT. This CDR3 is 11 amino acids long. The CDR3 loop is CASSYMDEQYF. For the CDR3, the DNA is TGTGCCAGCAGTTACATGGACGAGCAGTACTTC.

This clonotype was seen ten or more times. This chain joins TRBV5-1 and TRBJ2-1; tentative D call: TRBD2 (6 bases). Germline CDR1 SGHRS, CDR2 YFSETQ. The V and J ends lost 0 bases and 8 bases respectively, with 12 bases between them. The CDR3 is 14 residues long. Here the CDR3 reads CASSLGLVSYEQFF. In DNA, the CDR3 is TGCGCCAGCAGCTTGGGACTAGTTAGCTATGAGCAGTTCTTC.